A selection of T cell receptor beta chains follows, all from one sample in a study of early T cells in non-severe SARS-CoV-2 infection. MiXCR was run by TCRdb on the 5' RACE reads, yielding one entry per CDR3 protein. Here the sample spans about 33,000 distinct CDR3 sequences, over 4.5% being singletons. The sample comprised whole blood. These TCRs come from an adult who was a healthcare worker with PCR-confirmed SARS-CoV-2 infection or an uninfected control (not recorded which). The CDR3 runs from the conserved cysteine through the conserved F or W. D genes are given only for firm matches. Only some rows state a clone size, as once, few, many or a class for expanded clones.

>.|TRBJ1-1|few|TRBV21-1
CASSKVGPGRGRRISLTEAFF
TGTGCCAGCAGCAAAGTGGGGCCCGGAAGGGGGCGGAGGATCTCCCTCACTGAAGCTTTCTTT
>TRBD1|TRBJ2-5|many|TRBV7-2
CASSPGGQGSETQYF
TGTGCCAGCAGCCCCGGCGGACAGGGGTCGGAGACCCAGTACTTC
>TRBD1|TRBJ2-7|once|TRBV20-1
CSARDSTSYEQYF
TGCAGTGCTCGGGACAGTACATCCTACGAGCAGTACTTC
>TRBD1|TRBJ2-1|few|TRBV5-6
CASRGTAFFNEQFF
TGTGCCAGCAGAGGGACAGCCTTCTTCAATGAGCAGTTCTTC
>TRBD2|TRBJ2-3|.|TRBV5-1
CASSLQRGADTQYF
TGCGCCAGCAGCTTACAGCGGGGTGCAGATACGCAGTATTTT
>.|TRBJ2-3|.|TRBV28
CASSFQTDTQYF
TGTGCCAGCAGTTTTCAGACAGATACGCAGTATTTT
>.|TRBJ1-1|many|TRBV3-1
CASAQGGEAFF
TGTGCCAGCGCCCAGGGTGGTGAAGCTTTCTTT
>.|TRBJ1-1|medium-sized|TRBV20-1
CSARDPGMNTEAFF
TGCAGTGCTAGAGACCCAGGGATGAACACTGAAGCTTTCTTT
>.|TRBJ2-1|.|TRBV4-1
CASSQDFLSYNEQFF
TGCGCCAGCAGCCAAGACTTTCTCTCCTACAATGAGCAGTTCTTC
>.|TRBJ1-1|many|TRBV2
CASSVGANTEAFF
TGTGCCAGCAGTGTGGGGGCGAACACTGAAGCTTTCTTT
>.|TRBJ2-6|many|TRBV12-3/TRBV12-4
CASSPTTLLGVTGANVLTF
TGTGCCAGCAGTCCAACCACCCTGCTTGGGGTAACTGGGGCCAACGTCCTGACTTTC
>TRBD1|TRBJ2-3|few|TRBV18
CASSPHRGDTDTQYF
TGTGCCAGCTCACCACACAGGGGGGACACAGATACGCAGTATTTT
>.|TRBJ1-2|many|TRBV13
CASSLGRAYGYTF
TGTGCCAGCAGTCTCGGCAGGGCCTATGGCTACACCTTC
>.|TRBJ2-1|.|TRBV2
CASSVGAYNEQFF
TGTGCCAGCAGTGTGGGAGCTTACAATGAGCAGTTCTTC
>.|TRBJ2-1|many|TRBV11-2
CASSFGQNSYNEQFF
TGTGCCAGCAGCTTTGGGCAGAACTCCTACAATGAGCAGTTCTTC
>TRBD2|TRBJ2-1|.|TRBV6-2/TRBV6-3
CASSYGTSGYYNEQFF
TGTGCCAGCAGCTACGGGACTAGCGGGTACTACAATGAGCAGTTCTTC
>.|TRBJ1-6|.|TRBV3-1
CASNRVGSPLHF
TGTGCCAGCAACAGGGTTGGTTCACCCCTCCACTTT
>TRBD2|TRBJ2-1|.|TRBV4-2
CASRQNGVAGDSYNEQFF
TGTGCCAGCAGACAAAATGGGGTAGCGGGGGACTCCTACAATGAGCAGTTCTTC
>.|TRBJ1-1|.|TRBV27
CASSQLLGTEAFF
TGTGCCAGCAGTCAGCTCCTGGGCACTGAAGCTTTCTTT
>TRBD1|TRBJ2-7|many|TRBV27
CASSWTGTGPLEQYF
TGTGCCAGCAGTTGGACCGGGACAGGGCCTCTCGAGCAGTACTTC
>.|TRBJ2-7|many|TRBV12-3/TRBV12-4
CASSLYTYYEQYF
TGTGCCAGCAGTCTATACACGTACTACGAGCAGTACTTC
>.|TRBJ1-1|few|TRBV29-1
CSVGSDTNTEAFF
TGCAGTGTTGGATCTGACACGAACACTGAAGCTTTCTTT
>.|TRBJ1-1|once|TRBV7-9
CASSPGGPEAFF
TGTGCCAGCAGCCCGGGGGGCCCTGAAGCTTTCTTT
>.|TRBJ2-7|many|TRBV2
CASRADPSSYEQYF
TGTGCCAGCAGGGCGGACCCGAGCTCCTACGAGCAGTACTTC
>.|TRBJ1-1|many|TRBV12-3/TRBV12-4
CASRLGGGETEAFF
TGTGCCAGCAGATTAGGGGGGGGAGAGACTGAAGCTTTCTTT
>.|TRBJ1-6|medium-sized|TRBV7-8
CASSTAPGRNSPLHF
TGTGCCAGCAGCACCGCCCCGGGGCGAAATTCACCCCTCCACTTT
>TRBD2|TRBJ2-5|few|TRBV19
CASKAGGETQYF
TGTGCCAGTAAGGCGGGGGGAGAGACCCAGTACTTC
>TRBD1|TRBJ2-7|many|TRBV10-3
CAISAMTGLNYEQYF
TGTGCCATCAGTGCTATGACAGGGTTGAACTACGAGCAGTACTTC
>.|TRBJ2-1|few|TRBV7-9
CASSPGWGNEQFF
TGTGCCAGCAGCCCGGGGTGGGGCAATGAGCAGTTCTTC
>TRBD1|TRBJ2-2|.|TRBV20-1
CSASSQGANTGELFF
TGCAGTGCCAGCTCTCAGGGGGCGAACACCGGGGAGCTGTTTTTT
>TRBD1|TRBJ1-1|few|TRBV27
CASSPTGGGFGIGEAFF
TGTGCCAGCAGTCCCACAGGGGGCGGTTTCGGCATCGGGGAAGCTTTCTTT
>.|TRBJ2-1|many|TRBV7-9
CASRGEAHWGNEQFF
TGTGCCAGCAGGGGAGAGGCACACTGGGGGAATGAGCAGTTCTTC
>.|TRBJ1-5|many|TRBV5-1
CASSLTADSNQPQHF
TGCGCCAGCAGCTTGACAGCAGATAGCAATCAGCCCCAGCATTTT
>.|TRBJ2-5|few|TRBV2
CASSEALRGGQTQYF
TGTGCCAGCAGTGAAGCGCTGAGAGGGGGACAGACCCAGTACTTC
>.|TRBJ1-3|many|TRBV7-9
CASSLVGNSGNTIYF
TGTGCCAGCAGCTTAGTGGGAAACTCTGGAAACACCATATATTTT
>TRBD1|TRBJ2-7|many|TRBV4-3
CASSQARDREYEQYF
TGCGCCAGCAGCCAAGCCCGGGACAGGGAGTACGAGCAGTACTTC
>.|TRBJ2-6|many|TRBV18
CASSPPLAGANVLTF
TGTGCCAGCTCACCACCTTTGGCTGGGGCCAACGTCCTGACTTTC
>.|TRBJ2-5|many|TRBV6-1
CASSEWTEETQYF
TGTGCCAGCAGTGAATGGACAGAAGAGACCCAGTACTTC
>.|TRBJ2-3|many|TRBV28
CASKSYPDTQYF
TGTGCCAGCAAGTCGTACCCAGATACGCAGTATTTT